This passage covers 15 T cell receptor beta chains from one sample sequenced in a study. The TRBV12-4/TRBJ1-2 clonotypes were amplified using barcode primers with ligated adaptors. TCRdb processed the multiplex PCR reads anew with MiXCR; each CDR3 protein has one entry. The table includes 850 to 1,000 distinct CDR3 sequences, under 3% detected once. The sorted Tregs were CD4+CD25+CD127-/low cells. The sample comprised Tregs sorted from blood. The receptors were sampled from a female donor with breast cancer.

This clonotype is medium-sized by share. The rearrangement uses TRBV12-3 or TRBV12-4 and TRBJ1-2, with D possibly being TRBD1 (5 bases). Deletions cut 4 bases from V and 14 bases from J, with 17 bases between. The CDR3 totals 12 residues. DNA of the CDR3: TGTGCCAGCAGTTCGGGCGACCTCCACAGGACCTTC. Translating gives CASSSGDLHRTF.

This clonotype ranks as medium-sized. This chain joins TRBV12-3 or TRBV12-4 and TRBJ1-2; D gene unclear. The CDR3 is made up of 14 amino acids. V lost 5 bases to trimming and J lost 2 bases, with 12 bases between them. Here the CDR3 DNA reads TGTGCCAGCAGTCAACCGACTGGAAACTATGGCTACACCTTC. Translated, it gives CASSQPTGNYGYTF.

This clonotype is medium-sized. CDR3 in amino acids: CASSLLGDGYTF. The CDR3 DNA sequence: TGTGCCAGCAGTTTACTTGGGGATGGCTACACCTTC. This chain joins TRBV12-3 or TRBV12-4 and TRBJ1-2, with D unresolved. Between the trimmed V and J ends, which lost 2 bases and 6 bases, there was a span of 7 bases. This CDR3 contains 12 residues.

By frequency in the sample, this clonotype is medium-sized. The chain has TRBV12-3 or TRBV12-4 and TRBJ1-2, with 7 bases lining up with TRBD1. The CDR3 loop spans 14 amino acids. V lost 6 bases, J lost 4 bases, and 8 bases stayed unmatched. CDR3 residues: CASRRQGGAYGYTF. CDR3 coding DNA: TGTGCCAGCAGAAGACAGGGCGGCGCCTATGGCTACACCTTC.

In its sample, this clonotype ranks as large. V gene TRBV12-3 or TRBV12-4 combines with J gene TRBJ1-2; D unclear. The CDR3 covers 15 residues. V was cut by 5 bases and J by 0 bases, with 13 bases left in between. This CDR3 is CASSARTVTNYGYTF. Here the CDR3 DNA reads TGTGCCAGCAGTGCCCGGACCGTTACTAACTATGGCTACACCTTC.

By share, this clonotype counts as medium-sized. This rearrangement joins TRBV12-3 or TRBV12-4 to TRBJ1-2; unclear D gene. V was pared by 5 bases and J by 4 bases, with 14 bases between. The CDR3 is 14 residues long. DNA for the CDR3: TGTGCCAGCAGTCCGCAAGTGGGAGGCTATGGCTACACCTTC. It encodes CASSPQVGGYGYTF.

This clonotype is medium-sized by share. The chain employs TRBV12-3 or TRBV12-4 and TRBJ1-2, with D unclear. This CDR3 is built from 12 residues. Trimming cost V 5 bases and J 4 bases, with 8 bases left between them. CDR3 sequence reads: CASSPGSYGYTF. For the CDR3, the DNA is TGTGCCAGCAGTCCGGGGAGCTATGGCTACACCTTC.

By share of the sample, this clonotype is medium-sized. Written as DNA, the CDR3 is TGTGCCAGCAGTTCCGACGGACGGTATGGCTACACCTTC. Its translation is CASSSDGRYGYTF. This chain connects TRBV12-3 or TRBV12-4 to TRBJ1-2; D gene ambiguous. V lost 4 bases, J lost 5 bases, and 11 bases lay in between. This CDR3 spans 13 amino acids.

This clonotype is termed large. The rearrangement uses TRBV12-3 or TRBV12-4 and TRBJ1-2; 8 positions agree with TRBD1. Losses at the gene ends were 5 bases for V and 8 bases for J; bases not matched to a gene: 10. The CDR3 length is 14 residues. CDR3 bases: TGTGCCAGCAGTCGAGGACAGGGAGGTGAGGGCTACACCTTC. Residues: CASSRGQGGEGYTF.

By sample share, this clonotype is medium-sized. This sequence joins TRBV12-3 or TRBV12-4 and TRBJ1-2; unclear D gene. V was pared by 2 bases and J by 6 bases, with 10 bases between. The CDR3 covers 13 residues. The CDR3 nucleotides are TGTGCCAGCAGTTTACCCGGCTGGGATGGCTACACCTTC. It yields the protein CASSLPGWDGYTF.

Within the sample, this clonotype is medium-sized. This chain joins TRBV12-3 or TRBV12-4 and TRBJ1-2; TRBD1 might be the D (5 bases). The CDR3 length is 14 residues. V shed 5 bases and J shed 4 bases, with 14 bases lying between them. CDR3 protein: CASSKTQEVYGYTF. For the CDR3, the DNA is TGTGCCAGCAGTAAAACACAGGAGGTCTATGGCTACACCTTC.

This clonotype is medium-sized (0.01 to 0.1%) within its sample. V gene TRBV12-3 or TRBV12-4 combines with J gene TRBJ1-2; 9 bases line up with TRBD1. This CDR3 is built from 16 residues. The trim removed 4 bases at V and 4 bases at J, leaving 10 bases unmatched. The CDR3 region is CASSSSGQGYLYGYTF. CDR3 nucleotides: TGTGCCAGCAGTTCCTCGGGACAGGGTTACCTCTATGGCTACACCTTC.

By proportion, this clonotype is large. The chain has TRBV12-3 or TRBV12-4 and TRBJ1-2; 7 bases agree with TRBD1. Unmatched junction bases numbered 8, after V lost 2 bases and J lost 8 bases. The CDR3 length is 14 residues. The CDR3 loop is CASSLRLDRAGYTF. CDR3 nucleotide sequence: TGTGCCAGCAGTTTAAGACTCGACAGGGCCGGCTACACCTTC.

In its sample, this clonotype is large. The chain carries TRBV12-3 or TRBV12-4 and TRBJ1-2; a possible D gene is TRBD1 (6 bases). The CDR3 length is 14 residues. Trimming stripped 3 bases from V and 5 bases from J, with 13 bases between. In nucleotides, the CDR3 is TGTGCCAGCAGTTTGTCGAGCCAGGGGTATGGCTACACCTTC. Protein: CASSLSSQGYGYTF.

In this sample, this clonotype is large. The CDR3 region has the DNA TGTGCCAGCAGTTTACAGGGCTATGGCTACACCTTC. Its translation is CASSLQGYGYTF. The chain combines TRBV12-3 or TRBV12-4 with TRBJ1-2; the D gene is possibly TRBD1 (5 bases). This CDR3 has 12 residues. The V and J ends lost 2 bases and 4 bases respectively, with 5 bases between them.